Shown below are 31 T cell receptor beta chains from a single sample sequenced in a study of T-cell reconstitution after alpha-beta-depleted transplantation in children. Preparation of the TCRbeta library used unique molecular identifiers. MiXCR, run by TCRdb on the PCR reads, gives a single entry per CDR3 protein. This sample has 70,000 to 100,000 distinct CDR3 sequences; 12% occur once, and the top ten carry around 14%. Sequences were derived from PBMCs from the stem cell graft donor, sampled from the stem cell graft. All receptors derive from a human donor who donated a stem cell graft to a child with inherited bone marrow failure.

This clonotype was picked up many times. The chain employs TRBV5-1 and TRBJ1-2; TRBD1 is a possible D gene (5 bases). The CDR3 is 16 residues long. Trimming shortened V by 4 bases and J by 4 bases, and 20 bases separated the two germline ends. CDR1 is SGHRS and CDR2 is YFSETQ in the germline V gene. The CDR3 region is CASSPVLATDLYGYTF. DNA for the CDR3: TGCGCCAGCAGCCCGGTTCTCGCGACAGACCTCTATGGCTACACCTTC.

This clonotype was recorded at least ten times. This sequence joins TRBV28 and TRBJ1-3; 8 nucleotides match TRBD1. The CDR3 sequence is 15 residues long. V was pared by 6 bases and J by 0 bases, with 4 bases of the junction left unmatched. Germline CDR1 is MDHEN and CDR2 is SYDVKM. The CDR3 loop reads CASRLDRASGNTIYF. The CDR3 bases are TGTGCCAGCAGGCTGGACAGGGCCTCTGGAAACACCATATATTTT.

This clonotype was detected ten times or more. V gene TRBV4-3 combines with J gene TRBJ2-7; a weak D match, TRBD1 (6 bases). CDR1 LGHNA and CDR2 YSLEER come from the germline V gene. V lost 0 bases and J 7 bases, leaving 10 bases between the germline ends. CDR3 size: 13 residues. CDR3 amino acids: CASSQDPGEEQYF. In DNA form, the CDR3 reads TGCGCCAGCAGCCAAGACCCAGGGGAGGAGCAGTACTTC.

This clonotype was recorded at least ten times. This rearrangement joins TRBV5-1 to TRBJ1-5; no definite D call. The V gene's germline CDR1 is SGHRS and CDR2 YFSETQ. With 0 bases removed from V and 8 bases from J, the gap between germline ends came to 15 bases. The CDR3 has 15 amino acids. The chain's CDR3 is CASSLGPNAGEPQHF. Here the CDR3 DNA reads TGCGCCAGCAGCTTGGGCCCTAATGCTGGCGAGCCCCAGCATTTT.

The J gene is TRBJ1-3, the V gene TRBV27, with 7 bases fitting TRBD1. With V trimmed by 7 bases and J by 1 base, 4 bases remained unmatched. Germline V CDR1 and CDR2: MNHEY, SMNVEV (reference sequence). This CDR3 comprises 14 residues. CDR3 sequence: CASKAGGSGNTIYF. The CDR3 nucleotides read TGTGCCAGCAAAGCAGGGGGGTCTGGAAACACCATATATTTT.

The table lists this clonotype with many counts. CDR3 loop: CASSFLAWEASYEQYF. The CDR3 coding sequence is TGTGCCAGCAGCTTTCTCGCCTGGGAGGCATCCTACGAGCAGTACTTC. J is TRBJ2-7 and V is TRBV7-2; D is perhaps TRBD2 (6 bases). Germline CDR1 and CDR2: SGHTA and FQGNSA. The CDR3 length is 16 residues. Trimming took off 3 bases at V and 1 base at J, with 16 bases between the two ends.

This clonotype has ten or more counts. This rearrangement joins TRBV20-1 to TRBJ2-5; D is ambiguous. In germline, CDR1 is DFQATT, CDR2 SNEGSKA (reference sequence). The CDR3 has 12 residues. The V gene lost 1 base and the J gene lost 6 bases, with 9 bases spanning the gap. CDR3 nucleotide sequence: TGCAGTGCTAGAGTTTTAGAGAAGACCCAGTACTTC. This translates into CSARVLEKTQYF.

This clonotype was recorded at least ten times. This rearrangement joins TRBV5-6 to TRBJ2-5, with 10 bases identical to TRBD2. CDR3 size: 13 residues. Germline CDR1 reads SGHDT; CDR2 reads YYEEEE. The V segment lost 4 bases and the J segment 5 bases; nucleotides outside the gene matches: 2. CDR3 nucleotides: TGTGCCAGCAGCCGAGCGGGGGGGGAGACCCAGTACTTC. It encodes CASSRAGGETQYF.

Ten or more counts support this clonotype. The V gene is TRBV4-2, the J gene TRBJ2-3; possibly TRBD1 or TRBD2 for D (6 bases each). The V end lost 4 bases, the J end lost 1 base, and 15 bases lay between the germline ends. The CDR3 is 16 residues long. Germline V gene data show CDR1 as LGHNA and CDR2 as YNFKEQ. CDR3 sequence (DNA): TGTGCCAGCAGCCTTCGGGGGCAAAGGGGCACAGATACGCAGTATTTT. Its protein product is CASSLRGQRGTDTQYF.

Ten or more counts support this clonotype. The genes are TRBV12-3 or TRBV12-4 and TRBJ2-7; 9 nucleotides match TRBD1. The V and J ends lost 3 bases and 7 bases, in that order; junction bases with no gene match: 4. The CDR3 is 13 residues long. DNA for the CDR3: TGTGCCAGCAGTTTTACAGGGGGCGGGGAGCAGTACTTC. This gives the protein CASSFTGGGEQYF.

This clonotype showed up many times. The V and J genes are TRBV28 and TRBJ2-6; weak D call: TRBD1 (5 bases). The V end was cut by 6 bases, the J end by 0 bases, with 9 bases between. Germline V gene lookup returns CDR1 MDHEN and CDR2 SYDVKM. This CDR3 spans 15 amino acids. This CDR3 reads CASRSTGSGANVLTF. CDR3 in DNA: TGTGCCAGCAGGTCAACAGGCTCTGGGGCCAACGTCCTGACTTTC.

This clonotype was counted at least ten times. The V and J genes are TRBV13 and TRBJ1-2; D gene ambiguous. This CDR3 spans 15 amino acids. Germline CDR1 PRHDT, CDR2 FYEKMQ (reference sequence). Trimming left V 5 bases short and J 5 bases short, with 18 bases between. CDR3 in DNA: TGTGCCAGCAGCATGTTCGGACGGGATTGGTATGGCTACACCTTC. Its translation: CASSMFGRDWYGYTF.

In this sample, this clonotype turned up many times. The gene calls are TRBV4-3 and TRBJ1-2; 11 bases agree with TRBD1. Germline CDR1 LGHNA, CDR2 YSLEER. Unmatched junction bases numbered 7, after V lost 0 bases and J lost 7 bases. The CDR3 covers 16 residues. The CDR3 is CASSQDYGQGAFGYTF. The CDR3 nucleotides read TGCGCCAGCAGCCAAGATTACGGACAGGGGGCCTTTGGCTACACCTTC.

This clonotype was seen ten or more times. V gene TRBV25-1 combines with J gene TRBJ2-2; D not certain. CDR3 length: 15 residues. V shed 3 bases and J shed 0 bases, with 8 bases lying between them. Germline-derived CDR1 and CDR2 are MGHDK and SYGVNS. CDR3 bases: TGTGCCAGCAGTGATCCGGGTGCGAACACCGGGGAGCTGTTTTTT. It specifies CASSDPGANTGELFF.

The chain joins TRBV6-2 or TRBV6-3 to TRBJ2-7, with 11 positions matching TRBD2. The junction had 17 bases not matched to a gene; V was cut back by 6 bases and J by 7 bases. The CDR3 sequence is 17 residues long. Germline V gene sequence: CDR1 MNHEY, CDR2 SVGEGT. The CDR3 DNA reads TGTGCCAGCAGACCCGATCGGGGACTAGCGGCCGGCTCGGAGCAGTACTTC. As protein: CASRPDRGLAAGSEQYF.

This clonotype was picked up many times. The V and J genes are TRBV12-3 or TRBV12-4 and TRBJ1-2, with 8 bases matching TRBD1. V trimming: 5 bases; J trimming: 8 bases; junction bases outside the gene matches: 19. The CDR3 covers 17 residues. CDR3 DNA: TGTGCCAGCAGTAACCCGGCCTGGGAAGGACAGGGAAGCGGCTACACCTTC. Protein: CASSNPAWEGQGSGYTF.

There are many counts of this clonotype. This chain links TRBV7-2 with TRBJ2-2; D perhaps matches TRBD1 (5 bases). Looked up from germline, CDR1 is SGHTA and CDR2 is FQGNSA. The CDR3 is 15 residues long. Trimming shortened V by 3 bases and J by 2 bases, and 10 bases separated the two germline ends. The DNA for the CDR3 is TGTGCCAGCAGCTTGGGGCCCCTAAACACCGGGGAGCTGTTTTTT. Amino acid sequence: CASSLGPLNTGELFF.

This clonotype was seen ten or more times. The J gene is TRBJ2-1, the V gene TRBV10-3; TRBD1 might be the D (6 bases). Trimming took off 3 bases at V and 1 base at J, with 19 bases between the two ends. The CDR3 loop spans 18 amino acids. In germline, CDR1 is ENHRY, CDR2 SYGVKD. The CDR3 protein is CAISDRSTGIRSYNEQFF. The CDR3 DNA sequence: TGTGCCATCAGTGACCGTTCCACAGGGATTCGATCCTACAATGAGCAGTTCTTC.

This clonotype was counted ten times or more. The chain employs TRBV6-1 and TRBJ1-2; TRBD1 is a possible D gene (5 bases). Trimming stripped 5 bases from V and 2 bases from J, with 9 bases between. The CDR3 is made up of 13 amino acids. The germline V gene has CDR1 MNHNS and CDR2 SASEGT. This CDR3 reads CASSKQANYGYTF. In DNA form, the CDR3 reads TGTGCCAGCAGTAAACAGGCGAACTATGGCTACACCTTC.

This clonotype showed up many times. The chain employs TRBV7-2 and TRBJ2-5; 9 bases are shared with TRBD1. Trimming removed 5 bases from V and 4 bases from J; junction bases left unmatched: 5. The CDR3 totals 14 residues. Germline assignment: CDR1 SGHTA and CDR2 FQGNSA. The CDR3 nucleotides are TGTGCCAGCAGCCAAGACAGGGGGGGAGAGACCCAGTACTTC. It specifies CASSQDRGGETQYF.

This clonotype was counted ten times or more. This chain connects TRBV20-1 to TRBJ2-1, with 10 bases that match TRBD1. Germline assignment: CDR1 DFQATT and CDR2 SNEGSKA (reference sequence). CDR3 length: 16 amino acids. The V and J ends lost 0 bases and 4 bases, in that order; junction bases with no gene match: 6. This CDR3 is CSARDLMDRGYNEQFF. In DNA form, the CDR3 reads TGCAGTGCTAGAGATTTGATGGACAGGGGGTACAATGAGCAGTTCTTC.

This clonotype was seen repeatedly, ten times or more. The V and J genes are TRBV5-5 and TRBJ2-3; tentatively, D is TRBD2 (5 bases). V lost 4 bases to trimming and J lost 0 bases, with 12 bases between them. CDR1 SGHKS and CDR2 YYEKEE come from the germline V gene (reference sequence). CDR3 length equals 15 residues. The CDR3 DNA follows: TGTGCCAGCAGCCGACGGGGAGATAGCACAGATACGCAGTATTTT. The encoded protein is CASSRRGDSTDTQYF.

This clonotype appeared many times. The CDR3 is CASSFGSYNEQFF. CDR3 DNA sequence: TGTGCCAGCAGTTTCGGCTCCTACAATGAGCAGTTCTTC. J is TRBJ2-1 and V is TRBV12-3 or TRBV12-4; no clear D. This CDR3 contains 13 residues. Deletions cut 3 bases from V and 0 bases from J, with 3 bases between.

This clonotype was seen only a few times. DNA for the CDR3: TGTGCCAGCAGCTTAGTAAGCGGGGACACTGAAGCTTTCTTT. Its protein product is CASSLVSGDTEAFF. This sequence joins TRBV7-9 and TRBJ1-1; D is unresolved. This CDR3 has 14 residues. Trimming took off 1 base at V and 3 bases at J, with 9 bases between the two ends. Germline V gene lookup returns CDR1 SEHNR and CDR2 FQNEAQ (reference sequence).

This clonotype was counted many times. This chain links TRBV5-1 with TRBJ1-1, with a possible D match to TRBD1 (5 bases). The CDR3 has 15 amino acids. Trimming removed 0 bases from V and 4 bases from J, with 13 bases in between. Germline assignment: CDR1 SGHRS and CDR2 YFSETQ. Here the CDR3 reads CASSLATGLTTEAFF. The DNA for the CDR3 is TGCGCCAGCAGCTTGGCAACGGGACTGACCACTGAAGCTTTCTTT.

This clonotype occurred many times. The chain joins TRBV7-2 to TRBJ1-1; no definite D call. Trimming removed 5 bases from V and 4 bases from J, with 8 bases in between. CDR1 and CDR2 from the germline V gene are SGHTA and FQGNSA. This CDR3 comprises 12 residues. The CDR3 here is CASSRGFTEAFF. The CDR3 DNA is TGTGCCAGCAGCCGTGGATTCACTGAAGCTTTCTTT.

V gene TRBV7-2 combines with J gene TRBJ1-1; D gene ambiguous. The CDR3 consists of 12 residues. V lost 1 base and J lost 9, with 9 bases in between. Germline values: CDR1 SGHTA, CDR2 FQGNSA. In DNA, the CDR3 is TGTGCCAGCAGCTTAGGAGTGGGTAAAGCTTTCTTT. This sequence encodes CASSLGVGKAFF.

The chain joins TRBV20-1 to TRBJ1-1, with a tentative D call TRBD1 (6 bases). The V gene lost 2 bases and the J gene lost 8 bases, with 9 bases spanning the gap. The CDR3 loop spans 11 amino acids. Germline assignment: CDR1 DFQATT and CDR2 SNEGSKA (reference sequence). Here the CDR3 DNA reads TGCAGTGCTAGAAGGGGGGGAGAAGCTTTCTTT. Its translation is CSARRGGEAFF.

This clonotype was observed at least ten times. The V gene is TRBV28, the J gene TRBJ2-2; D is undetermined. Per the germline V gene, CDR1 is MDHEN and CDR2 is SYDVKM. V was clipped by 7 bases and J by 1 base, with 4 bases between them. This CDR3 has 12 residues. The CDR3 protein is CASKQNTGELFF. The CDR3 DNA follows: TGTGCCAGCAAACAGAACACCGGGGAGCTGTTTTTT.

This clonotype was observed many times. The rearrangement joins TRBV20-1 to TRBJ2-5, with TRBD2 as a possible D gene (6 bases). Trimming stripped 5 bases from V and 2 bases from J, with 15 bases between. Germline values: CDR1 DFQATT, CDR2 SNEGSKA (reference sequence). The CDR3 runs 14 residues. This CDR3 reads CSAAPGAAQETQYF. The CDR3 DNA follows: TGCAGTGCTGCCCCGGGAGCGGCTCAAGAGACCCAGTACTTC.

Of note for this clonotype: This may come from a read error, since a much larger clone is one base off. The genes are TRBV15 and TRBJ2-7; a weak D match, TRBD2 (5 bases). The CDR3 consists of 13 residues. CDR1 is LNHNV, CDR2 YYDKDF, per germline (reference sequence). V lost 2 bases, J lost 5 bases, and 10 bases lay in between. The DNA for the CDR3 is TGTGCCACCAGCAGACGGGATGGCGACGAGCAGTACTTC. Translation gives CATSRRDGDEQYF.